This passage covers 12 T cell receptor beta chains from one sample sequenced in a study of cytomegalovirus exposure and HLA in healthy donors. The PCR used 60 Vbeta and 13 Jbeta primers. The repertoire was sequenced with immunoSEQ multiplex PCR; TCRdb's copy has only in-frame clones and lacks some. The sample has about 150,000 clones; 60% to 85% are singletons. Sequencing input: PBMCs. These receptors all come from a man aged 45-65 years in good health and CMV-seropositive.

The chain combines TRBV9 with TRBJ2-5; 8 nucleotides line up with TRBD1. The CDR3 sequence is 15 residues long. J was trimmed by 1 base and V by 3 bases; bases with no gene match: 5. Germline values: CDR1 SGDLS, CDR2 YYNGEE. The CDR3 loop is CASSAWTGTQETQYF. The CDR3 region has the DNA TGTGCCAGCAGCGCATGGACAGGGACCCAAGAGACCCAGTACTTC.

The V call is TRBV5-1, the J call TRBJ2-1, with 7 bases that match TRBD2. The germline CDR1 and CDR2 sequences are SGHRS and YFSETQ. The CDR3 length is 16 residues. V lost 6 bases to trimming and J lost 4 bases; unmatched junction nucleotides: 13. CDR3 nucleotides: TGCGCCAGCACCTTACTTGGTAGCGGGCTGTACAATGAGCAGTTCTTC. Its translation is CASTLLGSGLYNEQFF.

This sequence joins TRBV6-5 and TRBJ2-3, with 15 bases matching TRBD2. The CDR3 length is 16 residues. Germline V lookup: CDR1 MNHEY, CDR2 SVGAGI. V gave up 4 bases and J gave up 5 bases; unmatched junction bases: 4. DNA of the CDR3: TGTGCCAGCAGTTTCGGACTAGCGGGAGGGGAAGATACGCAGTATTTT. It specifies CASSFGLAGGEDTQYF.

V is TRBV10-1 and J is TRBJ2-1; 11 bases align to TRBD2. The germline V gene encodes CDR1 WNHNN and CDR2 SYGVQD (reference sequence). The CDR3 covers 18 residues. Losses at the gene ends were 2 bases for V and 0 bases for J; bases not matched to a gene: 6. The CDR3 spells CASSERASGRLSYNEQFF. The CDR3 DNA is TGCGCCAGCAGTGAGCGGGCTAGCGGGAGGCTCTCCTACAATGAGCAGTTCTTC.

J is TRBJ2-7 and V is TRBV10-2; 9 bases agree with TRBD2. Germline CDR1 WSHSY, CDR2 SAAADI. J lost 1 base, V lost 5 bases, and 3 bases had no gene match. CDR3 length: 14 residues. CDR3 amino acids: CASSPSGVSYEQYF. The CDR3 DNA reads TGCGCCAGCAGTCCTAGCGGGGTATCCTACGAGCAGTACTTC.

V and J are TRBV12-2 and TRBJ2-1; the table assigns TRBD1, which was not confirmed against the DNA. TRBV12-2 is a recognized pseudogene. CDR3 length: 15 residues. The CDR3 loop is CASRLAGTANNEQFF. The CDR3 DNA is TGTGCAAGTCGCTTAGCTGGGACAGCGAACAATGAGCAGTTCTTC.

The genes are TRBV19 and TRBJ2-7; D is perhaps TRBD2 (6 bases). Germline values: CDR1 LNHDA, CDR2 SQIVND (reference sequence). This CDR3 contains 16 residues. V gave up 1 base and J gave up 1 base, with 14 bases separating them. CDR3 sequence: CASSIVYGSRSYEQYF. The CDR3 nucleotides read TGTGCCAGTAGTATAGTATACGGGAGCAGATCCTACGAGCAGTACTTC.

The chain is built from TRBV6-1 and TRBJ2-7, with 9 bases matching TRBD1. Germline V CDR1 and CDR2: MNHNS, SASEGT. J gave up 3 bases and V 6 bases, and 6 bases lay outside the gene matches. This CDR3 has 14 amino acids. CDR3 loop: CASRTGTGIYEQYF. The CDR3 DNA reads TGTGCCAGCAGGACCGGGACAGGGATCTACGAGCAGTACTTC.

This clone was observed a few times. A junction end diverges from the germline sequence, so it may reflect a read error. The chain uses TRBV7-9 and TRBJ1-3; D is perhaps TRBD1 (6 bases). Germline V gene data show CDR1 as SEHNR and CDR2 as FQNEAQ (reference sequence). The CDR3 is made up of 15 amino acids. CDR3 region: CSSSLAGDSGNTIYF. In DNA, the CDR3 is TGTTCCAGCAGCTTAGCAGGGGACTCTGGAAACACCATATATTTT.

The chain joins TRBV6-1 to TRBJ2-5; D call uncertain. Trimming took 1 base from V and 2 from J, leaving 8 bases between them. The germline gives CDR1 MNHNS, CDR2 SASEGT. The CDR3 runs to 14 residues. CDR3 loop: CASSEGRSQETQYF. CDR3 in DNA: TGTGCCAGCAGTGAAGGGCGGAGTCAAGAGACCCAGTACTTC.

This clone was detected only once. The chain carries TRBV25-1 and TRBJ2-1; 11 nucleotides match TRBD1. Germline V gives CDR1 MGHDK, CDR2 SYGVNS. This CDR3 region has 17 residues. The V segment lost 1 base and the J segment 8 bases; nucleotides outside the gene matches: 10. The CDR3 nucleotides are TGTGCCAGCAGTGAATCTCCGGGACAGGGGGATTTGGATGAGCAGTTCTTC. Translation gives CASSESPGQGDLDEQFF.

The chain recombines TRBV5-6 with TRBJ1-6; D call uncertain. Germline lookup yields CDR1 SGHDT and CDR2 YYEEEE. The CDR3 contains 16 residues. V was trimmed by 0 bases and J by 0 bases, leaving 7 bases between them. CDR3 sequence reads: CASSLGLRSYNSPLHF. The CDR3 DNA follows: TGTGCCAGCAGCTTGGGTTTGCGCTCCTATAATTCACCCCTCCACTTT.